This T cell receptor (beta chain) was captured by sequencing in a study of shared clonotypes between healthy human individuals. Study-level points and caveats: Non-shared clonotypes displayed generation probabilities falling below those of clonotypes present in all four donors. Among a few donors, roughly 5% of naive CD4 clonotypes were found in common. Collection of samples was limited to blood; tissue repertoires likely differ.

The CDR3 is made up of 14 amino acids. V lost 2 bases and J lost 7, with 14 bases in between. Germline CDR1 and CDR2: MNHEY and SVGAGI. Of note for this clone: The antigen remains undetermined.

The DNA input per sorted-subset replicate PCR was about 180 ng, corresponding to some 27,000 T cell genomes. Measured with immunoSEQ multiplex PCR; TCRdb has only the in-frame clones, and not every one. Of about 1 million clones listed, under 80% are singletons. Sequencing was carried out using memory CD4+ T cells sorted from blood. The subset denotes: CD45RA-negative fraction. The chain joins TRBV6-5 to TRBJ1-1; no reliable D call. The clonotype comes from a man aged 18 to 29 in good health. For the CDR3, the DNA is TGTGCCAGCAGTTACGAGTCCATACCCCGTGAAGCTTTCTTT. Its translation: CASSYESIPREAFF.